This T cell receptor beta chain was profiled in a study of blood T cell repertoires in COVID-19. In the study overall: From T cells, B-cell-depleted T cells, or PBMCs came the material, which was cDNA or gDNA.

Per germline, CDR1 MNHEY and CDR2 SMNVEV (reference sequence). CDR3 length: 16 residues. V dropped 6 bases and J dropped 5; count of bases not matched to a gene: 7. In the original processing: How many nucleated cells were present was estimated from reference gene primer amplification. TCRdb keeps only in-frame clones here, not all; method: immunoSEQ multiplex PCR. V, J and clone size are taken as reported in that table, and D and trimming were inferred from the DNA itself. The data show around 400,000 clones, 80% to 85% seen once. Everyone who took part was about 18 to 90 years old, and they came from about two dozen US areas. Participants reported their clinical history, and cohort assignment relied on those reports.

The source material was PBMCs or T cells enriched from blood (not recorded which). The receptor comes from a woman between 45 and 60 years old who had recovered from COVID-19. The chain couples TRBV27 to TRBJ1-6, with 10 bases aligning to TRBD1. The CDR3 coding sequence is TGTGCCAGCAGACTTAGTGGGACAGGGGATAATTCACCCCTCCACTTT. It specifies CASRLSGTGDNSPLHF.